This T cell receptor beta chain was identified in a study of cytomegalovirus exposure and HLA in healthy donors. Primers for the PCR totalled 60 Vbeta and 13 Jbeta. Authors' data handling: An analysis performed later counted about 80 million unique TCR beta chains (approximately 12 million of them shared). Here immunoSEQ multiplex PCR was the method, and the copy in TCRdb shows in-frame clones only, minus some. V, J and clone size reflect that table, while D and trimming were determined from the DNA. The data include about 140,000 clones; the top ten clones carry about 2.2%. Whole-study results and caveats: The Asian-associated ancestry cluster reportedly had fewer N-insertions than the approximately 650-donor mean in a later analysis. Diagnosis of cytomegalovirus status made by the classifier reportedly showed high specificity and sensitivity.

Turning to this clone: Its antigen remains unknown.

CDR1 is MNHEY, CDR2 SMNVEV, per germline (reference sequence). V lost 6 bases, J lost 1 base, and 10 bases lay in between. The CDR3 loop spans 13 amino acids. The rearrangement links TRBV27 to TRBJ2-7, with no clear D. The sample was PBMCs. This clonotype was obtained from a woman aged 18-29 years in good health and CMV-seronegative. The CDR3 region is CASSLDTSYEQYF. The CDR3 DNA reads TGTGCCAGCAGCCTTGACACGTCCTACGAGCAGTACTTC.